A selection of T cell receptor beta chains follows, all from one sample in a study of patients and donors after allogeneic stem cell transplantation. TCRdb analysed the RT-PCR reads with MiXCR anew, one entry per CDR3 protein. Of about a million distinct CDR3 sequences in the sample, approximately 19% are singletons; the top ten hold 5% to 7.5%. What was sequenced was blood, either unsorted or a sorted T cell fraction (not recorded which). These TCRs come from a human donor who was either an allogeneic HSCT recipient or a stem cell or donor lymphocyte infusion donor (not recorded which). It is not recorded whose cells these are; they may come from a transplant donor. The CDR3 runs from the conserved cysteine through the conserved F or W. A D gene is named only where the DNA matches it firmly. Clone size, where shown, is once, few, many, or a class for clones that have expanded.

CDR3aa	CDR3nt	v_gene	j_gene	d_gene	abundance
CASSQDFAGSTDTQYF	TGCGCCAGCAGCCAAGATTTCGCGGGGAGCACAGATACGCAGTATTTT	TRBV4-3	TRBJ2-3	NA	few
CATSRDRGGSYNEQFF	TGTGCCACCAGCAGAGATAGGGGAGGCTCCTACAATGAGCAGTTCTTC	TRBV15	TRBJ2-1	NA	few
CSASRQGYDYGYTF	TGCAGTGCTAGCCGCCAGGGGTATGACTATGGCTACACCTTC	TRBV20-1	TRBJ1-2	NA	NA
CASGKGQMNTGELFF	TGCGCCAGCGGGAAGGGACAGATGAACACCGGGGAGCTGTTTTTT	TRBV5-1	TRBJ2-2	TRBD1	NA
CASSLGGEAQYF	TGCGCCAGCAGCTTGGGAGGGGAAGCGCAGTATTTT	TRBV5-1	TRBJ2-3	NA	few
CASSLTWTDNEQFF	TGTGCCAGCAGCCTCACCTGGACCGACAATGAGCAGTTCTTC	TRBV7-9	TRBJ2-1	NA	few
CASSSGTSGPFLYEQYF	TGTGCCAGCAGCTCCGGGACTAGCGGGCCGTTCCTCTACGAGCAGTACTTC	TRBV5-6	TRBJ2-7	TRBD2	few
CASSLRSSNQPQHF	TGTGCCAGCAGTCTCCGGAGTAGCAATCAGCCCCAGCATTTT	TRBV12-3/TRBV12-4	TRBJ1-5	NA	many
CASSNRAGDSPLHF	TGTGCCAGCAGTAATCGGGCCGGGGATTCACCCCTCCACTTT	TRBV6-1	TRBJ1-6	NA	few
CASSFYRVNYGYTF	TGTGCCAGCAGCTTTTACAGAGTCAACTATGGCTACACCTTC	TRBV11-2	TRBJ1-2	NA	NA
CASSKQGMGTEAFF	TGTGCCAGCAGCAAACAGGGCATGGGCACTGAAGCTTTCTTT	TRBV7-2	TRBJ1-1	NA	many
CASSLWAPQNTEAFF	TGTGCCAGTAGTCTCTGGGCCCCACAGAACACTGAAGCTTTCTTT	TRBV19	TRBJ1-1	NA	NA
CASSRAGGVGELFF	TGTGCCAGCTCCCGGGCAGGGGGCGTCGGGGAGCTGTTTTTT	TRBV7-3	TRBJ2-2	TRBD1	NA
CASSLESGYTEAFF	TGCGCCAGCAGCTTGGAGTCGGGGTACACTGAAGCTTTCTTT	TRBV5-1	TRBJ1-1	NA	many
CASSGGVYEQYF	TGCGCCAGCAGCGGGGGAGTCTACGAGCAGTACTTC	TRBV5-1	TRBJ2-7	NA	NA
CAWSVQVNQPQHF	TGTGCCTGGAGTGTTCAGGTCAATCAGCCCCAGCATTTT	TRBV30	TRBJ1-5	NA	NA
CASSAVGGPLPEAFF	TGTGCCAGCAGCGCCGTAGGGGGCCCTTTACCTGAAGCTTTCTTT	TRBV7-9	TRBJ1-1	TRBD1	many
CSAPQGFKNIQYF	TGCAGTGCTCCCCAGGGGTTTAAAAACATTCAGTACTTC	TRBV20-1	TRBJ2-4	NA	NA
CASSEGGLDTQYF	TGTGCCAGCAGTGAAGGAGGATTAGATACGCAGTATTTT	TRBV6-1	TRBJ2-3	NA	NA
CASSQGLDYNEQFF	TGTGCCAGCAGCCAGGGACTCGACTACAATGAGCAGTTCTTC	TRBV3-1	TRBJ2-1	NA	many
CASSEDGGQTNEKLFF	TGTGCCAGCAGCGAGGACGGGGGCCAAACTAATGAAAAACTGTTTTTT	TRBV7-9	TRBJ1-4	NA	few